Listed below are T cell receptor beta chains from one sample, sequenced in a study of T cell repertoires in cytomegalovirus infection. MiXCR, run by TCRdb on the reads, gives a single entry per CDR3 protein. The profile shows approximately 490,000 distinct CDR3 sequences, around 11% of them singletons. The sequenced material came from PBMCs. These receptors were obtained from a human donor in good health (CMV status not recorded). Some clones in this sample may be carry-over from other donors' samples. The CDR3 runs from the conserved cysteine through the conserved F or W. The D gene is left open where the match is weak. The listing skips clone size in some rows; elsewhere it reads once, few, many or a size class.

size: few; D: TRBD1; V: TRBV20-1; J: TRBJ1-5; CDR3: CSAPKSGPGQGINQPQHF; DNA: TGCAGTGCCCCAAAATCGGGGCCGGGACAGGGAATCAATCAGCCCCAGCATTTT
size: -; D: TRBD1; V: TRBV20-1; J: TRBJ1-5; CDR3: CSADGTGFNQPQHF; DNA: TGCAGTGCTGATGGGACAGGGTTCAATCAGCCCCAGCATTTT
size: many; D: TRBD1; V: TRBV12-3/TRBV12-4; J: TRBJ1-5; CDR3: CASSLGDRVYNQPQHF; DNA: TGTGCCAGCAGTTTGGGCGACAGGGTGTACAATCAGCCCCAGCATTTT
size: few; D: TRBD2; V: TRBV27; J: TRBJ2-7; CDR3: CASSLRGLAREQYF; DNA: TGTGCCAGCAGTTTGCGGGGACTAGCGCGGGAGCAGTACTTC
size: -; D: TRBD1; V: TRBV19; J: TRBJ2-7; CDR3: CATGQGNGAAYEQYF; DNA: TGTGCCACCGGACAGGGGAATGGGGCCGCCTACGAGCAGTACTTC
size: many; D: -; V: TRBV20-1; J: TRBJ1-4; CDR3: CSARVWQNLKLFF; DNA: TGCAGTGCTAGAGTGTGGCAAAACCTAAAACTGTTTTTT
size: many; D: -; V: TRBV6-6; J: TRBJ2-3; CDR3: CASSHDLSHLADTQYF; DNA: TGTGCCAGCAGTCATGATCTCAGTCACCTGGCAGATACGCAGTATTTT
size: -; D: -; V: TRBV29-1; J: TRBJ2-3; CDR3: CSAEGRDTDTQYF; DNA: TGCAGCGCCGAAGGGCGGGACACAGATACGCAGTATTTT
size: few; D: TRBD1; V: TRBV3-1; J: TRBJ1-4; CDR3: CASSHHRGTEEKLFF; DNA: TGTGCCAGCAGCCACCACAGGGGGACCGAAGAAAAACTGTTTTTT
size: -; D: -; V: TRBV6-5; J: TRBJ1-2; CDR3: CASSYRGLIPYYGYTF; DNA: TGTGCCAGCAGTTACAGGGGCCTGATACCCTACTATGGCTACACCTTC
size: many; D: -; V: TRBV28; J: TRBJ2-3; CDR3: CASSPTLASTDTQYF; DNA: TGTGCCAGCAGTCCTACTCTAGCGAGCACAGATACGCAGTATTTT
size: few; D: -; V: TRBV20-1; J: TRBJ2-4; CDR3: CSAASVRGEVAKNIQYF; DNA: TGCAGTGCCGCCTCGGTGCGGGGTGAGGTGGCCAAAAACATTCAGTACTTC
size: many; D: TRBD2; V: TRBV7-9; J: TRBJ2-1; CDR3: CASSPSGLAGGSSYNEQFF; DNA: TGTGCCAGCAGCCCCTCGGGACTAGCGGGGGGAAGCTCCTACAATGAGCAGTTCTTC
size: few; D: -; V: TRBV4-1; J: TRBJ2-3; CDR3: CASSHPRVQWQYF; DNA: TGCGCCAGCAGCCACCCCCGGGTCCAGTGGCAGTATTTT
size: -; D: TRBD2; V: TRBV7-6; J: TRBJ2-5; CDR3: CASSLILRLAGGPSVKETQYF; DNA: TGTGCCAGCAGCCTGATACTCAGGCTAGCGGGAGGGCCATCAGTGAAAGAGACCCAGTACTTC
size: many; D: TRBD1; V: TRBV7-8; J: TRBJ2-6; CDR3: CASRAGGASGANVLTF; DNA: TGTGCCAGCAGGGCAGGGGGCGCCTCTGGGGCCAACGTCCTGACTTTC
size: -; D: TRBD2; V: TRBV3-1; J: TRBJ2-1; CDR3: CASSPTAGGFHEQFF; DNA: TGTGCCAGCAGCCCGACTGCGGGGGGGTTCCATGAGCAGTTCTTC
size: few; D: -; V: TRBV2; J: TRBJ2-3; CDR3: CASSSDRTDTQYF; DNA: TGTGCCAGCAGTTCCGACAGAACAGATACGCAGTATTTT
size: many; D: TRBD1; V: TRBV6-6; J: TRBJ2-7; CDR3: CASSYGTGSSYEQYF; DNA: TGTGCCAGCAGTTACGGGACAGGGAGCTCCTACGAGCAGTACTTC
size: few; D: -; V: TRBV27; J: TRBJ1-2; CDR3: CASSWRDARGGYTF; DNA: TGTGCCAGCAGTTGGCGGGATGCCCGTGGGGGCTACACCTTC
size: -; D: -; V: TRBV7-9; J: TRBJ1-2; CDR3: CASSLAVDGYTF; DNA: TGTGCCAGCAGCTTAGCGGTAGATGGCTACACCTTC
size: many; D: TRBD2; V: TRBV7-2; J: TRBJ2-4; CDR3: CASSSLGGRGYIQYF; DNA: TGTGCCAGCAGCTCGCTAGGCGGGAGAGGATACATTCAGTACTTC
size: many; D: -; V: TRBV5-4; J: TRBJ1-3; CDR3: CASSLEVQTGNTIYF; DNA: TGTGCCAGCAGCTTGGAGGTACAGACTGGAAACACCATATATTTT
size: -; D: -; V: TRBV5-1; J: TRBJ2-7; CDR3: CASSFSNRYGGSPYEQYF; DNA: TGCGCCAGCAGCTTCAGCAACCGATATGGCGGCAGTCCCTACGAGCAGTACTTC
size: -; D: -; V: TRBV18; J: TRBJ1-6; CDR3: CASSPGTYSPLHF; DNA: TGTGCCAGCTCACCGGGTACATATTCACCCCTCCACTTT